Shown below are 6 T cell receptor beta chains from a single sample sequenced in a study of shared clonotypes between healthy human individuals. Generated by immunoSEQ multiplex PCR, the TCRdb table keeps only in-frame clones and is missing some. The table records about 2.4 million clones, approximately 92% of them present only once. Material: naive CD4+ T cells sorted from blood. Documented subset: CD45RA+ positively selected. The receptors come from a young man in good health.

This chain connects TRBV9 to TRBJ1-6; D not certain. V was cut by 0 bases and J by 5 bases, with 12 bases left in between. Germline CDR1 SGDLS, CDR2 YYNGEE. The CDR3 is made up of 16 amino acids. The CDR3 coding sequence is TGTGCCAGCAGCGTAGGGCCGGGGAACGATAATTCACCCCTCCACTTT. Its protein is CASSVGPGNDNSPLHF.

This clone was detected only once. This chain connects TRBV10-3 to TRBJ1-2; no clear D. Germline CDR1 and CDR2: ENHRY and SYGVKD. The V gene lost 7 bases and the J gene lost 0 bases, with 12 bases spanning the gap. The CDR3 loop spans 14 amino acids. The CDR3 here is CAITQTSSNYGYTF. As DNA, the CDR3 is TGTGCCATCACCCAGACAAGCTCTAACTATGGCTACACCTTC.

Points on this clone: The same CDR3 can be traced to other DNA sequences in this sample. The rearrangement joins TRBV7-2 to TRBJ1-3; D call uncertain. CDR1 is SGHTA, CDR2 FQGNSA, per germline. Trimming pared 3 bases from V and 0 bases from J, leaving 3 bases between. This CDR3 region has 13 residues. This CDR3 is CASSFGSGNTIYF. CDR3 in DNA: TGTGCCAGCAGCTTTGGCTCTGGAAACACCATATATTTT.

The chain has TRBV7-8 and TRBJ2-1, with 14 nucleotides matching TRBD2. Germline CDR1 SGHVS, CDR2 FQNEAQ. This CDR3 region has 19 residues. V trimming: 4 bases; J trimming: 4 bases; junction bases outside the gene matches: 12. The CDR3 DNA reads as TGTGCCAGCAGCTCGAATCGACTAGCGGGAGGGCCAGTATACAATGAGCAGTTCTTC. It specifies CASSSNRLAGGPVYNEQFF. The full variable domain, its missing parts supplied by reference TRBV7-8 and TRBJ2-1, is GAGVSQSPRYKVAKRGQDVALRCDPISGHVSLFWYQQALGQGPEFLTYFQNEAQLDKSGLPSDRFFAERPEGSVSTLKIQRTQQEDSAVYLCASSSNRLAGGPVYNEQFFGPGTRLTVL.

As regards this clone: Additional DNA sequences in this sample encode the identical CDR3. The CDR3 DNA sequence: TGTGCCAGCAGCTTAGGGCCCCTGGGGGAGACCCAGTACTTC. Translation: CASSLGPLGETQYF. V gene TRBV11-2 combines with J gene TRBJ2-5; D gene unclear. Trimming removed 1 base at V and 5 bases at J, with 11 bases between. The CDR3 contains 14 residues. CDR1 is SGHAT and CDR2 is FQNNGV in the germline V gene.

The chain carries TRBV5-1 and TRBJ2-6, with a possible D match to TRBD1 (8 bases). CDR3 length equals 19 residues. V gave up 5 bases and J gave up 4 bases, with 25 bases separating them. Germline V gene lookup returns CDR1 SGHRS and CDR2 YFSETQ. CDR3 sequence (DNA): TGCGCCAGCAGTGAGGGCTGGACAGGGAGGGCTGCAGGGGCCAACGTCCTGACTTTC. The encoded protein is CASSEGWTGRAAGANVLTF.